This T cell receptor beta chain came from a study of cytomegalovirus exposure and HLA in healthy donors. Clones were sequenced by immunoSEQ multiplex PCR, and TCRdb holds only the in-frame ones, with some missing. The top ten hold just over 3% of the sample, which has 68,000 or so clones, over 80% seen once. General study points: The listing of 160 or so TCR beta chains classed them as cytomegalovirus-associated. For cytomegalovirus status, the classifier reportedly gave diagnoses with high specificity and sensitivity.

As for this clone: The antigen is not known.

The specimen was PBMCs. The sequence was obtained from a man in his late teens or twenties in good health and CMV-seronegative.

CDR3 nucleotides: TGTGCCAGCAGACGCGGACCCGGGACAGGTTCCTACAATGAGCAGTTCTTC. This sequence encodes CASRRGPGTGSYNEQFF. The rearrangement joins TRBV7-3 to TRBJ2-1, with 8 bases matching TRBD1. The V gene end was trimmed by 6 bases and the J gene end by 1 base; junction bases not matched to a gene: 11. The CDR3 has 17 residues. The germline V gene has CDR1 SGHTA and CDR2 FQGTGA.